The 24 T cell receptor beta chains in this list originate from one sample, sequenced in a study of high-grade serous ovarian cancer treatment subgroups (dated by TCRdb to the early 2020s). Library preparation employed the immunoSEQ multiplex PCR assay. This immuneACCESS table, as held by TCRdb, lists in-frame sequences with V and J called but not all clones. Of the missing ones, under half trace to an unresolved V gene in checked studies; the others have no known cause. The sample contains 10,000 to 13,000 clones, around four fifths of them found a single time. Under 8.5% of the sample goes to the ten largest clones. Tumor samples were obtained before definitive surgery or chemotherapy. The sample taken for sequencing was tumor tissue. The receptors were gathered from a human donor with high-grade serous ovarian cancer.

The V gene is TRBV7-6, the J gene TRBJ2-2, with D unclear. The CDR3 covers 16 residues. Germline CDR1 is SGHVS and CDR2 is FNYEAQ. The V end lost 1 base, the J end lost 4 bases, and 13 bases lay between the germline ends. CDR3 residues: CASSLEAGTPTGELFF. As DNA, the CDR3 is TGTGCCAGCAGCTTAGAAGCCGGAACCCCCACCGGGGAGCTGTTTTTT.

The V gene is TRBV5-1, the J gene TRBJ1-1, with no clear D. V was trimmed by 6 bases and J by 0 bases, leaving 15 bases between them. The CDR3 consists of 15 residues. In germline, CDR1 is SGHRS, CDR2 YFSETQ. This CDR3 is CASNPGLYMNTEAFF. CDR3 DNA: TGCGCCAGCAATCCAGGTCTCTATATGAACACTGAAGCTTTCTTT.

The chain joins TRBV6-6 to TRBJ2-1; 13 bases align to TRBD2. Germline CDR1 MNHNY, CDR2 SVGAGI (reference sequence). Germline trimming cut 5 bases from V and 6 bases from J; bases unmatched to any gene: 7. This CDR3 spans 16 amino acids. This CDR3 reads CASSAPGLAGVNEQFF. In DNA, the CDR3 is TGTGCCAGCAGTGCGCCCGGACTAGCGGGAGTCAATGAGCAGTTCTTC.

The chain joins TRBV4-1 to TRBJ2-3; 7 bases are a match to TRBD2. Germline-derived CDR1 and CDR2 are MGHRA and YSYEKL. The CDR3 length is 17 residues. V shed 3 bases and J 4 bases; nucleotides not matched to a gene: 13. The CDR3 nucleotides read TGCGCCAGCAGCCATGGGGGGGACCCGGCTCCGTCAGATACGCAGTATTTT. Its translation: CASSHGGDPAPSDTQYF.

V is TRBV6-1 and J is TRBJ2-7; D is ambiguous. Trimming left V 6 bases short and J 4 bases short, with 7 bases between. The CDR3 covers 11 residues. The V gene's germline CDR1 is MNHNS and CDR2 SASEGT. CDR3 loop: CASSLMYEQYF. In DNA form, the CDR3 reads TGTGCCAGCAGCTTGATGTACGAGCAGTACTTC.

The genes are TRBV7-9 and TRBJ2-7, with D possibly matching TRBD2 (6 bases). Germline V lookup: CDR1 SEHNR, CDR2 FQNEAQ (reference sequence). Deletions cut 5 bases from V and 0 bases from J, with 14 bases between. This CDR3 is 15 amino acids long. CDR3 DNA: TGTGCCAGCAGCCGTCCTAGCGACTACTCCTACGAGCAGTACTTC. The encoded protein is CASSRPSDYSYEQYF.

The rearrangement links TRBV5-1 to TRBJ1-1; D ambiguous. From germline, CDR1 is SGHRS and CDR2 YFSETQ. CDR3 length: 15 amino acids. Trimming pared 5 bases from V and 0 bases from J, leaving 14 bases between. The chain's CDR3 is CASSSDNTLNTEAFF. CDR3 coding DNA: TGCGCCAGCAGTTCCGACAACACCTTGAACACTGAAGCTTTCTTT.

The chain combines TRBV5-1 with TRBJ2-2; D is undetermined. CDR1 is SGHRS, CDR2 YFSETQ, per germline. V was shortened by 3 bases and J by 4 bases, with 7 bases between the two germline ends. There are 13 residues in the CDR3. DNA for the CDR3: TGCGCCAGCAGCTACAGTGCCACCGGGGAGCTGTTTTTT. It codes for CASSYSATGELFF.

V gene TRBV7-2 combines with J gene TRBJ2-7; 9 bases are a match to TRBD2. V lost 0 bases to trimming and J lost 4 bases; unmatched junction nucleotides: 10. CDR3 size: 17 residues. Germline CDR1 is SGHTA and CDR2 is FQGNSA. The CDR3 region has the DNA TGTGCCAGCAGCTTAGCGCATTGGCGGGAGGGCCTGTACGAGCAGTACTTC. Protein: CASSLAHWREGLYEQYF.

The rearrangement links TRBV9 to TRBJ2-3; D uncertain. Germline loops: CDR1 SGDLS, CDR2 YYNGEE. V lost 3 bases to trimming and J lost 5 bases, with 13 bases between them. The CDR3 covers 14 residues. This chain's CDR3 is CASSGEWVGDTQYF. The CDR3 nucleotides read TGTGCCAGCAGCGGTGAATGGGTTGGAGATACGCAGTATTTT.

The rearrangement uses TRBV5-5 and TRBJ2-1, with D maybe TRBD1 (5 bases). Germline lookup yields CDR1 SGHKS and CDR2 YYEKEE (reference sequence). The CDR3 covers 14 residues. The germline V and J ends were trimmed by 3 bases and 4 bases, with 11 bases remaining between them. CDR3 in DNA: TGTGCCAGCAGCTCGAATTCAGGGTACAATGAGCAGTTCTTC. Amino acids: CASSSNSGYNEQFF. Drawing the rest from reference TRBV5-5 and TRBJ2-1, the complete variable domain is DAGVTQSPTHLIKTRGQQVTLRCSPISGHKSVSWYQQVLGQGPQFIFQYYEKEERGRGNFPDRFSARQFPNYSSELNVNALLLGDSALYLCASSSNSGYNEQFFGPGTRLTVL.

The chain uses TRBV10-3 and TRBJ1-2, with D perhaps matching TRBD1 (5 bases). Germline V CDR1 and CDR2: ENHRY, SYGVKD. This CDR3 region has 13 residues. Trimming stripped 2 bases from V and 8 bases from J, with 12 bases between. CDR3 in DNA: TGTGCCATCAGTGAGCCCGGGGCGCGAGGCTACACCTTC. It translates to CAISEPGARGYTF.

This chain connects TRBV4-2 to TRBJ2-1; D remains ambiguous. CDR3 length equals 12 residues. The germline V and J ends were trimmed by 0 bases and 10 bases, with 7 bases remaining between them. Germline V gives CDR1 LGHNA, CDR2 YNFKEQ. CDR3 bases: TGTGCCAGCAGCCAAGAAAAGGAAGAGCAGTTCTTC. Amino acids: CASSQEKEEQFF.

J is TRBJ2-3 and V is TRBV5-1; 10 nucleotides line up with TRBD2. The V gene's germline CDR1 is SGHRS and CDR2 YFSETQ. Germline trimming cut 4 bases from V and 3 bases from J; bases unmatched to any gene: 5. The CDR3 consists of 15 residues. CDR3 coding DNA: TGCGCCAGCAGCCCAACGACTAGCGGGACAGATACGCAGTATTTT. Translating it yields CASSPTTSGTDTQYF.

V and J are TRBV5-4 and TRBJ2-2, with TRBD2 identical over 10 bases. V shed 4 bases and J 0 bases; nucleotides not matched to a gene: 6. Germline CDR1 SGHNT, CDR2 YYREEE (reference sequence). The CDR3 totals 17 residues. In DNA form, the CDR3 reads TGTGCCAGCAGCCCAAAACTAGCGGGAACGAACACCGGGGAGCTGTTTTTT. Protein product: CASSPKLAGTNTGELFF. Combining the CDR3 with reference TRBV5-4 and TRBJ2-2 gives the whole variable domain ETGVTQSPTHLIKTRGQQVTLRCSSQSGHNTVSWYQQALGQGPQFIFQYYREEENGRGNFPPRFSGLQFPNYSSELNVNALELDDSALYLCASSPKLAGTNTGELFFGEGSRLTVL.

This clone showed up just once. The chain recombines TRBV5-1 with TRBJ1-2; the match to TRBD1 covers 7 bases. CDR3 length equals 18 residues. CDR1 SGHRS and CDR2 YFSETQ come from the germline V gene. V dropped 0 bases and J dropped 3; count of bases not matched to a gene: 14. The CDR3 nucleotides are TGCGCCAGCAGCTTGGGGCGTCGGGGGAGGGGGCGCGACTATGGCTACACCTTC. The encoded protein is CASSLGRRGRGRDYGYTF.

The CDR3 DNA is TGTGCCAGCAGCCAAGAGACAGGTTTAACTGAAGCTTTCTTT. This translates into CASSQETGLTEAFF. The rearrangement joins TRBV4-2 to TRBJ1-1; TRBD1 might be the D (6 bases). Germline V gene lookup returns CDR1 LGHNA and CDR2 YNFKEQ. The CDR3 sequence is 14 residues long. V lost 0 bases, J lost 5 bases, and 10 bases lay in between.

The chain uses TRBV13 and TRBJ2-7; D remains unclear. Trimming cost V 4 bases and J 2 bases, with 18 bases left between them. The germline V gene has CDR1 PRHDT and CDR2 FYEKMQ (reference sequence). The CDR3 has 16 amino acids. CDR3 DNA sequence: TGTGCCAGCAGCTCTCCCCAGGATGTCAGACCCTACGAGCAGTACTTC. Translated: CASSSPQDVRPYEQYF.

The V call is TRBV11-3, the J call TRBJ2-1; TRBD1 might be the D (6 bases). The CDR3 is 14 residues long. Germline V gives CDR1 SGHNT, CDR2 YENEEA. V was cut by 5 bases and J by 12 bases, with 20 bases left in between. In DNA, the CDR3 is TGTGCCAGCAGCACCGGGACCCAGGGGACCCCGCAGTTCTTC. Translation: CASSTGTQGTPQFF.

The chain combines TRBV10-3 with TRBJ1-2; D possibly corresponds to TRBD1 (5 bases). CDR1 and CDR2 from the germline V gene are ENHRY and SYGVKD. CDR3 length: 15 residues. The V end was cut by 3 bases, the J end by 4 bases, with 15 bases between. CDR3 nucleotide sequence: TGTGCCATCAGTGACCAGGGAAAACGGGGCTATGGCTACACCTTC. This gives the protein CAISDQGKRGYGYTF.

The CDR3 nucleotides are TGTGCCAGCAGTGAAGAATCAACGCCTAGCGTGTCCACCGGGGAGCTGTTTTTT. Translated, it gives CASSEESTPSVSTGELFF. The gene calls are TRBV6-1 and TRBJ2-2; tentatively, D is TRBD2 (6 bases). This CDR3 spans 18 amino acids. Trimming cost V 1 base and J 4 bases, with 19 bases left between them. Germline-derived CDR1 and CDR2 are MNHNS and SASEGT.

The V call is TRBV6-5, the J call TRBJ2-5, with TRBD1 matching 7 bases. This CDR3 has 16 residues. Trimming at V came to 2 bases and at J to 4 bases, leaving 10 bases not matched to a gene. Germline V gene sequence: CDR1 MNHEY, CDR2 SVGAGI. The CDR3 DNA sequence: TGTGCCAGCAGTTACGCGCTCGACAGGGCCGGAGAGACCCAGTACTTC. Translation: CASSYALDRAGETQYF.

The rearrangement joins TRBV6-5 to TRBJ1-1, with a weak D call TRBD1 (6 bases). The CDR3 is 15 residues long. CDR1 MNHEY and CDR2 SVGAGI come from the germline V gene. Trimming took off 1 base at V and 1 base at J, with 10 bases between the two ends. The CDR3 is CASSYYRDANTEAFF. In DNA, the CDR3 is TGTGCCAGCAGTTACTACAGGGACGCGAACACTGAAGCTTTCTTT.

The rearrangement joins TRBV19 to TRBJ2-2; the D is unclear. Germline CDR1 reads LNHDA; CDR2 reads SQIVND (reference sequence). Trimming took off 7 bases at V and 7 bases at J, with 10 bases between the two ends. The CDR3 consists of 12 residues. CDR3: CASTVLGGELFF. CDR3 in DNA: TGTGCCAGTACCGTACTCGGCGGGGAGCTGTTTTTT.